The 25 T cell receptor beta chains given below trace back to one sample, sequenced in a study of blood T cell repertoires in COVID-19 (dated by TCRdb to 2020 to 2022). Receptor amplification or capture employed the immunoSEQ multiplex PCR assay. TCRdb took over this immuneACCESS table, retaining in-frame rearrangements with V and J assigned. Such tables are incomplete; in checked studies, under half of the missing clones stem from an unresolved V gene, and the remainder is unexplained. Here the sample has under 130,000 clones; 80% to 90% occur a single time. The leading ten clones occupy 3.5% to 4% of the sample. The sequencing input was peripheral blood. The receptors come from a woman aged 55-70 years with acute or convalescent COVID-19.

V is TRBV9 and J is TRBJ2-3; TRBD2 aligns across 7 bases. CDR1 is SGDLS, CDR2 YYNGEE, per germline. This CDR3 contains 15 residues. The V gene end was trimmed by 3 bases and the J gene end by 2 bases; junction bases not matched to a gene: 6. CDR3 in amino acids: CASSESGTLTDTQYF. The CDR3 DNA reads TGTGCCAGCAGCGAAAGCGGGACCCTCACAGATACGCAGTATTTT. The complete variable domain, with remaining parts taken from reference TRBV9 and TRBJ2-3, reads DSGVTQTPKHLITATGQRVTLRCSPRSGDLSVYWYQQSLDQGLQFLIQYYNGEERAKGNILERFSAQQFPDLHSELNLSSLELGDSALYFCASSESGTLTDTQYFGPGTRLTVL.

The chain carries TRBV30 and TRBJ2-7, with D perhaps TRBD1 (6 bases). This CDR3 is 12 amino acids long. Germline CDR1 is GTSNPN and CDR2 is SVGIG (reference sequence). The ends were cut back, 2 bases at V and 3 bases at J, with 8 bases in the middle. CDR3 nucleotide sequence: TGTGCCTGGAGTTTAGGGGGCTACGAGCAGTACTTC. Translated, it gives CAWSLGGYEQYF.

The chain recombines TRBV11-2 with TRBJ2-1; TRBD2 matches at 8 bases. The CDR3 has 11 residues. V lost 8 bases, J lost 9 bases, and 3 bases stayed unmatched. Germline values: CDR1 SGHAT, CDR2 FQNNGV. CDR3 sequence: CASWGTSEQFF. The DNA of the CDR3 is TGTGCCAGCTGGGGGACTAGTGAGCAGTTCTTC.

A remark on this clone: The same CDR3 is also encoded by other DNA sequences in this sample. The J gene is TRBJ2-1, the V gene TRBV3-1 (or the pseudogene TRBV3-2); D not resolved. From germline, CDR1 is LGHDT and CDR2 YNNKEL (reference sequence). The CDR3 covers 13 residues. The V end was cut by 3 bases, the J end by 7 bases, with 10 bases between. The CDR3 DNA follows: TGTGCCAGCAGCCAGGCCTCGAATAATGAGCAGTTCTTC. It specifies CASSQASNNEQFF.

J is TRBJ2-3 and V is TRBV6-4; TRBD2 matches at 8 bases. Germline V lookup: CDR1 MRHNA, CDR2 SNTAGT. This CDR3 is 16 amino acids long. V shed 2 bases, J shed 4 bases, and the junction held 8 bases outside the gene matches. CDR3 residues: CASSDAGGPRADTQYF. CDR3 bases: TGTGCCAGCAGTGACGCGGGGGGCCCACGTGCAGATACGCAGTATTTT.

J is TRBJ1-5 and V is TRBV2, with a tentative D call TRBD1 (5 bases). Germline CDR1 SNHLY, CDR2 FYNNEI. Trimming left V 7 bases short and J 3 bases short, with 19 bases between. CDR3 length equals 16 residues. The CDR3 sequence is CASTTAQGINNQPQHF. CDR3 nucleotides: TGTGCCAGCACTACCGCCCAGGGAATAAACAATCAGCCCCAGCATTTT. The full variable domain, with the rest looked up from reference TRBV2 and TRBJ1-5, is EPEVTQTPSHQVTQMGQEVILRCVPISNHLYFYWYRQILGQKVEFLVSFYNNEISEKSEIFDDQFSVERPDGSNFTLKIRSTKLEDSAMYFCASTTAQGINNQPQHFGDGTRLSIL.

CDR3 protein: CASRAPQGGGDTEAFF. The CDR3 DNA sequence: TGTGCCAGCAGAGCCCCCCAGGGAGGGGGAGACACTGAAGCTTTCTTT. The V and J genes are TRBV28 and TRBJ1-1; TRBD1 might be the D (6 bases). CDR3 length: 16 residues. Trimming left V 6 bases short and J 3 bases short, with 20 bases between. Per the germline V gene, CDR1 is MDHEN and CDR2 is SYDVKM. The whole variable domain, remainder taken from reference TRBV28 and TRBJ1-1, is DVKVTQSSRYLVKRTGEKVFLECVQDMDHENMFWYRQDPGLGLRLIYFSYDVKMKEKGDIPEGYSVSREKKERFSLILESASTNQTSMYLCASRAPQGGGDTEAFFGQGTRLTVV.

The chain carries TRBV6-1 and TRBJ2-1; 13 nucleotides match TRBD2. The CDR3 is 18 residues long. Germline V gene lookup returns CDR1 MNHNS and CDR2 SASEGT. Trimming removed 2 bases from V and 6 bases from J; junction bases left unmatched: 10. The CDR3 sequence: CASSETGTSGNRRNEQFF. In DNA form, the CDR3 reads TGTGCCAGCAGTGAAACGGGGACTAGCGGGAACAGACGCAATGAGCAGTTCTTC.

The rearrangement joins TRBV2 to TRBJ1-1, with unresolved D. The CDR3 spans 13 residues. V lost 5 bases, J lost 0 bases, and 7 bases lay in between. CDR1 and CDR2 (germline): SNHLY, FYNNEI. CDR3 bases: TGTGCCAGCAGTCGAGGCCTGAACACTGAAGCTTTCTTT. Amino acids: CASSRGLNTEAFF. Drawing the rest from reference TRBV2 and TRBJ1-1, the complete variable domain is EPEVTQTPSHQVTQMGQEVILRCVPISNHLYFYWYRQILGQKVEFLVSFYNNEISEKSEIFDDQFSVERPDGSNFTLKIRSTKLEDSAMYFCASSRGLNTEAFFGQGTRLTVV.

The V gene is TRBV19, the J gene TRBJ2-1; TRBD2 agrees at 11 bases. CDR3 size: 15 residues. Trimming at V came to 4 bases and at J to 10 bases, leaving 9 bases not matched to a gene. Looked up from germline, CDR1 is LNHDA and CDR2 is SQIVND (reference sequence). In nucleotides, the CDR3 is TGTGCCAGTAGTACCTTAGCGGGAGGGCCTTTCGAGCAGTTCTTC. This codes for CASSTLAGGPFEQFF.

The V and J genes are TRBV3-1 (or the pseudogene TRBV3-2) and TRBJ2-2, with 7 bases that match TRBD2. The ends lost 3 bases at V and 0 bases at J; junction bases unmatched: 7. The CDR3 spans 17 residues. Germline V CDR1 and CDR2: LGHDT, YNNKEL (reference sequence). The CDR3 sequence: CASSQRLAATNTGELFF. CDR3 coding DNA: TGTGCCAGCAGCCAGAGGCTAGCGGCCACGAACACCGGGGAGCTGTTTTTT.

This chain joins TRBV11-3 and TRBJ2-1, with 7 bases lining up with TRBD1. There are 15 residues in the CDR3. V trimming: 3 bases; J trimming: 5 bases; junction bases outside the gene matches: 7. Germline-derived CDR1 and CDR2 are SGHNT and YENEEA. Here the CDR3 DNA reads TGTGCCAGCAGCTTCGCCGGGACAGTTAACAATGAGCAGTTCTTC. It specifies CASSFAGTVNNEQFF.

The sample holds a few counts of this clone. The chain joins TRBV6-6 to TRBJ2-5; 13 nucleotides line up with TRBD2. Trimming at V came to 5 bases and at J to 5 bases, leaving 5 bases not matched to a gene. CDR1 and CDR2 from the germline V gene are MNHNY and SVGAGI (reference sequence). This CDR3 comprises 15 residues. CDR3 amino acids: CASSRTSGRAETQYF. The CDR3 nucleotides are TGTGCCAGCAGTCGGACTAGCGGGAGAGCGGAGACCCAGTACTTC.

The chain is built from TRBV5-1 and TRBJ1-1, with D maybe TRBD1 (6 bases). Germline assignment: CDR1 SGHRS and CDR2 YFSETQ. V gave up 1 base and J gave up 6 bases, with 10 bases separating them. This CDR3 region has 13 residues. The CDR3 sequence is CASSLIGGAEAFF. The CDR3 nucleotides are TGCGCCAGCAGCTTGATAGGGGGAGCTGAAGCTTTCTTT.

This clone was seen only once. This chain connects TRBV5-1 to TRBJ2-7; D possibly corresponds to TRBD1 (5 bases). The V gene's germline CDR1 is SGHRS and CDR2 YFSETQ. The V end was cut by 7 bases, the J end by 0 bases, with 14 bases between. The length of the CDR3 is 14 residues. The chain's CDR3 is CASRIYDSSYEQYF. CDR3 bases: TGCGCCAGCCGGATATACGACAGCTCCTACGAGCAGTACTTC.

The gene calls are TRBV24-1 and TRBJ1-5; D is possibly TRBD1 (6 bases). Germline V gene data show CDR1 as KGHDR and CDR2 as SFDVKD. The CDR3 length is 16 residues. V was shortened by 3 bases and J by 6 bases, with 17 bases between the two germline ends. CDR3 nucleotides: TGTGCCACCAGTGATAGCGCGGGGGCCTGGGGTCAGCCCCAGCATTTT. Translation gives CATSDSAGAWGQPQHF.

The chain combines TRBV2 with TRBJ1-1, with unresolved D. Trimming pared 4 bases from V and 3 bases from J, leaving 9 bases between. Germline CDR1 and CDR2: SNHLY and FYNNEI. The CDR3 is 13 residues long. CDR3 protein: CASSGTVDTEAFF. The CDR3 region has the DNA TGTGCCAGCAGTGGGACTGTGGACACTGAAGCTTTCTTT.

This chain connects TRBV7-3 to TRBJ2-1, with 8 bases identical to TRBD2. Germline lookup yields CDR1 SGHTA and CDR2 FQGTGA. CDR3 length equals 15 residues. With V trimmed by 2 bases and J by 5 bases, 5 bases remained unmatched. CDR3 sequence reads: CASSLRLAGNNEQFF. DNA of the CDR3: TGTGCCAGCAGCTTACGCCTAGCGGGTAACAATGAGCAGTTCTTC.

V usage is TRBV7-9 and J usage is TRBJ2-4, with TRBD1 matching 9 bases. The CDR3 consists of 13 residues. Trimming removed 6 bases from V and 8 bases from J; junction bases left unmatched: 5. Germline-derived CDR1 and CDR2 are SEHNR and FQNEAQ (reference sequence). The CDR3 DNA sequence: TGTGCCAGCAGAAAGACAGGGGGAGACATTCAGTACTTC. Residues: CASRKTGGDIQYF.

This rearrangement joins TRBV7-2 to TRBJ2-7; TRBD1 matches 7 bases. This CDR3 has 13 residues. V lost 1 base, J lost 8 bases, and 5 bases stayed unmatched. Germline V CDR1 and CDR2: SGHTA, FQGNSA. CDR3 nucleotides: TGTGCCAGCAGCTTAGAGGGGGCTCCTAAGCAGTACTTC. As protein: CASSLEGAPKQYF.

This clone occurred a few times. The rearrangement uses TRBV7-2 and TRBJ1-5; D remains unclear. V was cut by 1 base and J by 7 bases, with 8 bases left in between. The CDR3 is 13 residues long. CDR1 and CDR2 (germline): SGHTA, FQGNSA. The CDR3 here is CASSLGGIQPQHF. In DNA form, the CDR3 reads TGTGCCAGCAGCTTAGGAGGAATCCAGCCCCAGCATTTT.

The gene calls are TRBV19 and TRBJ2-3; TRBD2 agrees at 13 bases. The V gene end was trimmed by 7 bases and the J gene end by 0 bases; junction bases not matched to a gene: 4. The CDR3 length is 16 residues. Per the germline V gene, CDR1 is LNHDA and CDR2 is SQIVND (reference sequence). The CDR3 nucleotides are TGTGCCAGTAAGGGGGGACTAGCGGGAAGCACAGATACGCAGTATTTT. Translating it yields CASKGGLAGSTDTQYF.

The chain recombines TRBV29-1 with TRBJ1-1; maybe TRBD1 (5 bases). The length of the CDR3 is 13 residues. V gave up 2 bases and J gave up 4 bases, with 11 bases separating them. Germline assignment: CDR1 SQVTM and CDR2 ANQGSEA. In DNA, the CDR3 is TGCAGCGTTGAACCCCAGGGCGGCACTGAAGCTTTCTTT. It specifies CSVEPQGGTEAFF. Full variable domain (missing parts from reference TRBV29-1 and TRBJ1-1): SAVISQKPSRDICQRGTSLTIQCQVDSQVTMMFWYRQQPGQSLTLIATANQGSEATYESGFVIDKFPISRPNLTFSTLTVSNMSPEDSSIYLCSVEPQGGTEAFFGQGTRLTVV.

CDR3 amino acids: CASSSAGAVGNTIYF. CDR3 nucleotides: TGTGCCAGCAGTTCGGCAGGGGCCGTGGGAAACACCATATATTTT. The genes are TRBV28 and TRBJ1-3; D is perhaps TRBD1 (6 bases). Trimming cost V 4 bases and J 4 bases, with 14 bases left between them. Germline assignment: CDR1 MDHEN and CDR2 SYDVKM. CDR3 length: 15 residues.

The V call is TRBV7-9, the J call TRBJ2-5, with 11 nucleotides matching TRBD1. CDR1 SEHNR and CDR2 FQNEAQ come from the germline V gene (reference sequence). Trimming at V came to 3 bases and at J to 5 bases, leaving 8 bases not matched to a gene. This CDR3 contains 16 residues. The DNA for the CDR3 is TGTGCCAGCAGCTTCTGGACAGGGGGCATGGGGGAGACCCAGTACTTC. It is translated as CASSFWTGGMGETQYF.